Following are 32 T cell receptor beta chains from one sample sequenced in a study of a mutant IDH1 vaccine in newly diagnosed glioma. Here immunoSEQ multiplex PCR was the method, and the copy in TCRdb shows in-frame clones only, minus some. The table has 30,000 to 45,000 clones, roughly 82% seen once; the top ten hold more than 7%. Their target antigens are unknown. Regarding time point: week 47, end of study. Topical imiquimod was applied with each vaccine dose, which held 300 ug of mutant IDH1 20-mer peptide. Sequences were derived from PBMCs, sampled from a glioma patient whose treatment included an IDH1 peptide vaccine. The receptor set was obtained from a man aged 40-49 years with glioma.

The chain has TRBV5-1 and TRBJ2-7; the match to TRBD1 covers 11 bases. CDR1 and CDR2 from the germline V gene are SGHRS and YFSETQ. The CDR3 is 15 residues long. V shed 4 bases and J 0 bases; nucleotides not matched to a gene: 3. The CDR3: CASSRDRGSSYEQYF. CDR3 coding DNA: TGCGCCAGCAGCAGGGACAGGGGGAGCTCCTACGAGCAGTACTTC.

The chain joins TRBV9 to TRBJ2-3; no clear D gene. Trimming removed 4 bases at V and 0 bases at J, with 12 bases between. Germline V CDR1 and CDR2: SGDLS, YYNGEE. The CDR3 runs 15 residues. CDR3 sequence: CASSPLRSSTDTQYF. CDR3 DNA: TGTGCCAGCAGCCCTCTCAGGTCCAGCACAGATACGCAGTATTTT.

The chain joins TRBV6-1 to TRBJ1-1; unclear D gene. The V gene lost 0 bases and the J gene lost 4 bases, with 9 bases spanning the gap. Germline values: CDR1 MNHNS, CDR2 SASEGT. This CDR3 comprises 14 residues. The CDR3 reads CASSEAPGITEAFF. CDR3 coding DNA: TGTGCCAGCAGTGAAGCGCCGGGGATCACTGAAGCTTTCTTT.

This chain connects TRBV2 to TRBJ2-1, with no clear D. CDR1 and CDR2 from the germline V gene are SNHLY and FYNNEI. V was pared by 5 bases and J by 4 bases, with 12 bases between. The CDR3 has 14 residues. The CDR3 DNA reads TGTGCCAGCAGTCCCCAGGCTAAATACAATGAGCAGTTCTTC. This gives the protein CASSPQAKYNEQFF.

The CDR3 loop reads CASSPTLNTGELFF. DNA for the CDR3: TGTGCCAGCAGCCCCACACTGAACACCGGGGAGCTGTTTTTT. V is TRBV7-2 and J is TRBJ2-2; D uncertain. The CDR3 covers 14 residues. Germline lookup yields CDR1 SGHTA and CDR2 FQGNSA. Trimming cost V 5 bases and J 1 base, with 8 bases left between them. Together with reference TRBV7-2 and TRBJ2-2, the CDR3 gives the full variable domain: GAGVSQSPSNKVTEKGKDVELRCDPISGHTALYWYRQSLGQGLEFLIYFQGNSAPDKSGLPSDRFSAERTGGSVSTLTIQRTQQEDSAVYLCASSPTLNTGELFFGEGSRLTVL.

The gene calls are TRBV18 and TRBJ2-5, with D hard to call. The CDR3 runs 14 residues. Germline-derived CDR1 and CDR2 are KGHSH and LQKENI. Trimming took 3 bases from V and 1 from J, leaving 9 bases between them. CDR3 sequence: CASSPGWLQETQYF. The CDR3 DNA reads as TGTGCCAGCTCACCGGGGTGGCTCCAAGAGACCCAGTACTTC.

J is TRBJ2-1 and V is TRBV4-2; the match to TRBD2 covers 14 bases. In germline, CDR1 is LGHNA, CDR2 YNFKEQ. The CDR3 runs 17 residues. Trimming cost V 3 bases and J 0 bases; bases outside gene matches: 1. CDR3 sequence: CASSHGTSGGSYNEQFF. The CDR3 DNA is TGTGCCAGCAGCCACGGGACTAGCGGGGGCTCCTACAATGAGCAGTTCTTC.

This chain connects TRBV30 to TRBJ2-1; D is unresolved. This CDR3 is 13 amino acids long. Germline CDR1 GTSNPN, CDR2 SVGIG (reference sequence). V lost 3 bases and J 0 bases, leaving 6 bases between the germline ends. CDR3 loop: CAWSSSSYNEQFF. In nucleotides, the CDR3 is TGTGCCTGGAGCTCCAGCTCCTACAATGAGCAGTTCTTC.

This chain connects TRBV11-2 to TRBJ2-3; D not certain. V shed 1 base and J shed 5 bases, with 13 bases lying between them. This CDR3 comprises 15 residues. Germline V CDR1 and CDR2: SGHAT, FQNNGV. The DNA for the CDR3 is TGTGCCAGCAGCTTAGCACTCCCTGGCGGAGATACGCAGTATTTT. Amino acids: CASSLALPGGDTQYF.

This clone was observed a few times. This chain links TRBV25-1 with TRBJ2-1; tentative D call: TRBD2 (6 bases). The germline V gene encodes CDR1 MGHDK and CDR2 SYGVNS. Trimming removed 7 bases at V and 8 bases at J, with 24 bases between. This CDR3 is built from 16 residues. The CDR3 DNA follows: TGTGCCAGCAAAAACCGACTAACGGGAGACTTAGATGAGCAGTTCTTC. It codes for CASKNRLTGDLDEQFF.

CDR3: CASSPLDSGSSYEQYF. The CDR3 DNA reads TGTGCCAGCAGCCCCCTGGATAGCGGGAGTTCCTACGAGCAGTACTTC. The V call is TRBV5-6, the J call TRBJ2-7, with TRBD2 matching 9 bases. This CDR3 has 16 amino acids. The V and J ends lost 4 bases and 1 base, in that order; junction bases with no gene match: 9. CDR1 is SGHDT and CDR2 is YYEEEE in the germline V gene.

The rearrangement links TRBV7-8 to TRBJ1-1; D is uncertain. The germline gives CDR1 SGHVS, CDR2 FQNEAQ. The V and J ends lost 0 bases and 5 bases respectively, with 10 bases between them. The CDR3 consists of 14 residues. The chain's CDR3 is CASSLAGPGTEAFF. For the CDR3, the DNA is TGTGCCAGCAGCTTAGCGGGCCCTGGGACTGAAGCTTTCTTT.

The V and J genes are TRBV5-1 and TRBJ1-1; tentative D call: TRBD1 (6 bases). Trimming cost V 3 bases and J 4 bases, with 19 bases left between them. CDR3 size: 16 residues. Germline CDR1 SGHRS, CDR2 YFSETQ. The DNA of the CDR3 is TGCGCCAGCAGCTGGAGGGGAGGGGGAGCCAGCACTGAAGCTTTCTTT. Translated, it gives CASSWRGGGASTEAFF.

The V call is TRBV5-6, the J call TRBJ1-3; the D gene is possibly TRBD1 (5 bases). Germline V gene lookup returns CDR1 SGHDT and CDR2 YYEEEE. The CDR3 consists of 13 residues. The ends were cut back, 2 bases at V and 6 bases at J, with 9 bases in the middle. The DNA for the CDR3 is TGTGCCAGCAGCTTATGGGGGACAAACACCATATATTTT. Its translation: CASSLWGTNTIYF. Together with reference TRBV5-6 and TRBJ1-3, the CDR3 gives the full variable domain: DAGVTQSPTHLIKTRGQQVTLRCSPKSGHDTVSWYQQALGQGPQFIFQYYEEEERQRGNFPDRFSGHQFPNYSSELNVNALLLGDSALYLCASSLWGTNTIYFGEGSWLTVV.

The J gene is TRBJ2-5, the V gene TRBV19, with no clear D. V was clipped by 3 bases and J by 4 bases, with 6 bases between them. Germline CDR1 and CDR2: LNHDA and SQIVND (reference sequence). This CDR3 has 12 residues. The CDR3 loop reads CASSMSRETQYF. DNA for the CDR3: TGTGCCAGTAGTATGAGTCGAGAGACCCAGTACTTC.

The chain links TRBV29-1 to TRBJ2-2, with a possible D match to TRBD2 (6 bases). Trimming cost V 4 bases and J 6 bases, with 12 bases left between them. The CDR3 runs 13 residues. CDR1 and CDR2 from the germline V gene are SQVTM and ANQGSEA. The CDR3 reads CSVGASAAGELFF. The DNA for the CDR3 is TGCAGCGTTGGGGCTAGCGCCGCCGGGGAGCTGTTTTTT.

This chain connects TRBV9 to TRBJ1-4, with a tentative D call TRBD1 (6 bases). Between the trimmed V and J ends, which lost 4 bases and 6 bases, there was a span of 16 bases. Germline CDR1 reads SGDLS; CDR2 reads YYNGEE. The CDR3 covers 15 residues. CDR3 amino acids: CASSSGGGLDEKLFF. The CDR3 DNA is TGTGCCAGCAGCTCGGGAGGGGGGTTGGATGAAAAACTGTTTTTT.

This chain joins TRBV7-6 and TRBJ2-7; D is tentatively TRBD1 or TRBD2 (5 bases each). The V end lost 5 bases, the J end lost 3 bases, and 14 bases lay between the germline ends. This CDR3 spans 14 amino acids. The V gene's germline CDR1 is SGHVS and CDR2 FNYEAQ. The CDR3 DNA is TGTGCCAGCAGCCCCAGGGACCAGTACTACGAGCAGTACGTC. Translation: CASSPRDQYYEQYV.

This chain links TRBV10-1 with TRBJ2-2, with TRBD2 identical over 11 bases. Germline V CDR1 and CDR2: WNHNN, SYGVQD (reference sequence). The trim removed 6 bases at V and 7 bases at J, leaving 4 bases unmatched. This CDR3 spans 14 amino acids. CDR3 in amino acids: CASSFTSGSGELFF. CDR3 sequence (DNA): TGCGCCAGCAGCTTTACTAGCGGGAGCGGGGAGCTGTTTTTT.

The CDR3 loop reads CASSSRQGAGGYTF. DNA for the CDR3: TGTGCCAGCAGCTCCCGACAGGGGGCAGGCGGCTACACCTTC. This chain uses TRBV11-3 with TRBJ1-2; 10 bases match TRBD1. CDR1 is SGHNT, CDR2 YENEEA, per germline. The CDR3 is made up of 14 amino acids. Trimming cost V 4 bases and J 8 bases; bases outside gene matches: 7.

The CDR3 nucleotides read TGTGCCAGCAGTTTTAACAGCCGGGACCAGTATTTT. Translation: CASSFNSRDQYF. V and J are TRBV27 and TRBJ2-3; the D call may be TRBD1 or TRBD2 (5 bases each). Trimming left V 3 bases short and J 12 bases short, with 13 bases between. The germline CDR1 and CDR2 sequences are MNHEY and SMNVEV (reference sequence). The CDR3 covers 12 residues.

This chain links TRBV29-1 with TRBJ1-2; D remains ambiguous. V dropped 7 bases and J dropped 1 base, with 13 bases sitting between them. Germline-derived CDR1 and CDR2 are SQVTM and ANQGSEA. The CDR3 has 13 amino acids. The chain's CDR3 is CSARRTDNYGYTF. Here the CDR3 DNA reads TGCAGCGCCCGGCGGACGGATAACTATGGCTACACCTTC.

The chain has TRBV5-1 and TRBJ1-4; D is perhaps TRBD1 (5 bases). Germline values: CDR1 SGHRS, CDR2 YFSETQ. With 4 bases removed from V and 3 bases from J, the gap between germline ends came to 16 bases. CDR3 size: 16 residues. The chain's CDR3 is CASSVGPSEANEKLFF. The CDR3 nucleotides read TGCGCCAGCAGCGTGGGACCTTCGGAGGCTAATGAAAAACTGTTTTTT.

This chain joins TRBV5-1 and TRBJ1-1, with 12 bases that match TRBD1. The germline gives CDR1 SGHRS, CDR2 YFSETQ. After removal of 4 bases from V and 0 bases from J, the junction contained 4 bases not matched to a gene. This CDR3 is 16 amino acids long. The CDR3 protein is CASSARDRGLNTEAFF. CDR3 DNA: TGCGCCAGCAGCGCCCGGGACAGGGGGCTGAACACTGAAGCTTTCTTT.

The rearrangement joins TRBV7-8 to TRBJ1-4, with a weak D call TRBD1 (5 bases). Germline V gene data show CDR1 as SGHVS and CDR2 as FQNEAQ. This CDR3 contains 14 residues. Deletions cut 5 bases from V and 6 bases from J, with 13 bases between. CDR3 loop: CASSAGRGDEKLFF. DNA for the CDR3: TGTGCCAGCAGCGCCGGGAGGGGAGATGAAAAACTGTTTTTT.

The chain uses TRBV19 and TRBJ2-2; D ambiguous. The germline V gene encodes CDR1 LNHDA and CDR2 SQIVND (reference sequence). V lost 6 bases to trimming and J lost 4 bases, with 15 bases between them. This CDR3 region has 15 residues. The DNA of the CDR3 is TGTGCCAGTAGGGCGAGCTTCACTGGCACCGGGGAGCTGTTTTTT. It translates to CASRASFTGTGELFF.

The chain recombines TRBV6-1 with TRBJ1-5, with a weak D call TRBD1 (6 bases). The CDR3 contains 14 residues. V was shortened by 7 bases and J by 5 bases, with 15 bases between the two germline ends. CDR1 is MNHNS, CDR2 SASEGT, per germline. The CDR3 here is CASTSDRSYQPQHF. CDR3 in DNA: TGTGCCAGCACCTCGGACAGAAGTTATCAGCCCCAGCATTTT.

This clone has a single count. CDR3 region: CASSIRFGDTQYF. CDR3 sequence (DNA): TGTGCCAGTAGTATACGGTTCGGGGATACGCAGTATTTT. V usage is TRBV19 and J usage is TRBJ2-3, with no clear D. Trimming removed 2 bases from V and 6 bases from J, with 9 bases in between. Germline CDR1 and CDR2: LNHDA and SQIVND (reference sequence). The CDR3 spans 13 residues.

CDR3 nucleotides: TGTGCCAGCAGCGACAACAGGGTGGTGGCTAATGAAAAACTGTTTTTT. Its protein product is CASSDNRVVANEKLFF. The V gene is TRBV7-8, the J gene TRBJ1-4; TRBD1 is a possible D gene (6 bases). CDR3 length equals 16 residues. The V gene lost 5 bases and the J gene lost 3 bases, with 16 bases spanning the gap. CDR1 and CDR2 (germline): SGHVS, FQNEAQ.

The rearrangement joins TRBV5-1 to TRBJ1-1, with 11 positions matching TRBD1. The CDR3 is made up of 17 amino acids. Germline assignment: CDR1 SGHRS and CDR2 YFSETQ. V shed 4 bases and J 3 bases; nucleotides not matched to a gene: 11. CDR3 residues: CASSPLPGTGGDTEAFF. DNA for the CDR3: TGCGCCAGCAGCCCCCTCCCCGGGACAGGGGGGGACACTGAAGCTTTCTTT.

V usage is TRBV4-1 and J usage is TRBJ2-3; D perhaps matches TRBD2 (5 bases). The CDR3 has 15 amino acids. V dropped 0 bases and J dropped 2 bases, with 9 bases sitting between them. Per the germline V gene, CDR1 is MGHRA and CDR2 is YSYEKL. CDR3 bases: TGCGCCAGCAGCCAAGAAGACTACCCCACAGATACGCAGTATTTT. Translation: CASSQEDYPTDTQYF.

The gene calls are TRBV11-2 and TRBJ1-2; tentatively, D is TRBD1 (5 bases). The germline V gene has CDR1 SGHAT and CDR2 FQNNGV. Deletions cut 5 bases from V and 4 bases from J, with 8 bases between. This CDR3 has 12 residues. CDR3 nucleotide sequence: TGTGCCAGCAGCAGGGACCGCTATGGCTACACCTTC. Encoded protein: CASSRDRYGYTF.